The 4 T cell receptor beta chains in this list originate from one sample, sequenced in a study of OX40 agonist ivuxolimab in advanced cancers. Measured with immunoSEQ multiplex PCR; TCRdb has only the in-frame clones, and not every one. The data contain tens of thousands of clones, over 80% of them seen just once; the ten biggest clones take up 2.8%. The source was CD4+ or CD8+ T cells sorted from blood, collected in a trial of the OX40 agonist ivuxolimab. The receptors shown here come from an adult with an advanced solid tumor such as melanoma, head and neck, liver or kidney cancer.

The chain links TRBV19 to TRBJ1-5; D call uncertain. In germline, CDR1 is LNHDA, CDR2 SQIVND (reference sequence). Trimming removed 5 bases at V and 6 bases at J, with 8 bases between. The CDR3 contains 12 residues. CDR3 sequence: CASSWVAQPQHF. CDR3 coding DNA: TGTGCCAGTAGTTGGGTGGCTCAGCCCCAGCATTTT.

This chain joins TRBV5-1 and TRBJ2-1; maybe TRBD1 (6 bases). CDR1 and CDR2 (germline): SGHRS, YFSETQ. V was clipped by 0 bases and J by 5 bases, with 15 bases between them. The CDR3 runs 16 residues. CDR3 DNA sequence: TGCGCCAGCAGCTTGGCCCCGGGACACGGAAACAATGAGCAGTTCTTC. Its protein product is CASSLAPGHGNNEQFF. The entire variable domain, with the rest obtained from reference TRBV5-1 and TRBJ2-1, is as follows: KAGVTQTPRYLIKTRGQQVTLSCSPISGHRSVSWYQQTPGQGLQFLFEYFSETQRNKGNFPGRFSGRQFSNSRSEMNVSTLELGDSALYLCASSLAPGHGNNEQFFGPGTRLTVL.

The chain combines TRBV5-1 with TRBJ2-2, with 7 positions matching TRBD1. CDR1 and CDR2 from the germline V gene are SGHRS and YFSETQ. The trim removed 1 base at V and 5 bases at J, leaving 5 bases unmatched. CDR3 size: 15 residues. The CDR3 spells CASSLTRGLTGELFF. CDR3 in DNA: TGCGCCAGCAGCTTGACCAGGGGGTTGACCGGGGAGCTGTTTTTT.

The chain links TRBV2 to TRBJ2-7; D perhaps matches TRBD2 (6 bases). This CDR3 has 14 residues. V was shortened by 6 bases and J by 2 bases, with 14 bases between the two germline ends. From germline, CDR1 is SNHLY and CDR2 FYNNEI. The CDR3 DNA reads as TGTGCCAGCAGACGGGGGACGGAGACCTACGAGCAGTACTTC. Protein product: CASRRGTETYEQYF.